The 32 T cell receptor beta chains presented below share a single source sample, sequenced in a study of T cells in Graves' hyperthyroidism and ophthalmopathy. Amplification targeted TCR beta CDR3 regions from RNA transcripts. Primed by the HTBI set, a first-round RT-PCR was run on the TCR CDR3. TCRdb processed the multiplex PCR reads anew with MiXCR; each CDR3 protein has one entry. The data hold some 490,000 distinct CDR3 sequences, with about 20% observed a single time. The sequenced sample was blood. The source is a woman in her 70s with Graves' ophthalmopathy.

Of note for this clonotype: A much larger clone differs by one base, so this may be a read error. The rearrangement joins TRBV2 to TRBJ2-1, with D possibly TRBD2 on 6 matching bases. This CDR3 region has 16 residues. CDR1 SNHLY and CDR2 FYNNEI come from the germline V gene. V lost 7 bases and J lost 0, with 16 bases in between. CDR3 DNA: TGTGCCAGCAATGTAGCGGAAGGGATCTCCTACAATGAGCAGTTCTTC. Its translation is CASNVAEGISYNEQFF.

Only one count was recorded for this clonotype. V gene TRBV3-1 combines with J gene TRBJ2-7, with TRBD2 matching over 10 bases. This CDR3 is 13 amino acids long. Germline trimming cut 8 bases from V and 9 bases from J; bases unmatched to any gene: 10. Germline-derived CDR1 and CDR2 are LGHDT and YNNKEL (reference sequence). The CDR3: CASGWTSGLGQYF. CDR3 bases: TGTGCCAGCGGCTGGACTAGCGGTCTTGGGCAGTACTTC.

This chain uses TRBV20-1 with TRBJ1-5, with TRBD1 matching over 7 bases. Germline CDR1 and CDR2: DFQATT and SNEGSKA (reference sequence). The CDR3 totals 15 residues. Unmatched junction bases numbered 14, after V lost 5 bases and J lost 7 bases. The CDR3 reads CSASKTGSTSQPQHF. DNA for the CDR3: TGCAGTGCTTCTAAGACAGGGAGTACTAGCCAGCCCCAGCATTTT.

As regards this clonotype: A much larger clone lies a single base off, so this may be a read error. V is TRBV6-1 and J is TRBJ2-5; the D is unclear. V was shortened by 6 bases and J by 7 bases, with 15 bases between the two germline ends. The CDR3 runs to 13 residues. Germline V gives CDR1 MNHNS, CDR2 SASEGT. The CDR3: CASSPTAWGTQYF. As DNA, the CDR3 is TGTGCCAGCAGCCCCACAGCGTGGGGGACCCAGTACTTC.

This clonotype was found many times. The chain is built from TRBV11-2 and TRBJ2-1; D gene uncertain. The CDR3 sequence is 15 residues long. V lost 2 bases and J 6 bases, leaving 14 bases between the germline ends. Germline assignment: CDR1 SGHAT and CDR2 FQNNGV. The DNA of the CDR3 is TGTGCCAGCAGCTTAACTGACTCTAACTTCAATGAGCAGTTCTTC. It yields the protein CASSLTDSNFNEQFF.

The chain uses TRBV6-1 and TRBJ1-2; TRBD1 is a possible D gene (5 bases). Trimming shortened V by 6 bases and J by 6 bases, and 14 bases separated the two germline ends. The CDR3 has 13 residues. Germline lookup yields CDR1 MNHNS and CDR2 SASEGT. Here the CDR3 DNA reads TGTGCCAGCAGCCGAGGGGTGTGGGATGGCTACACCTTC. Protein: CASSRGVWDGYTF.

The chain employs TRBV30 and TRBJ2-3; 7 nucleotides line up with TRBD2. The germline CDR1 and CDR2 sequences are GTSNPN and SVGIG (reference sequence). The trim removed 0 bases at V and 9 bases at J, leaving 15 bases unmatched. The CDR3 is 16 amino acids. Written as DNA, the CDR3 is TGTGCCTGGAGTGTCCGTCAAGGGGCGGTCGGGGGGACGCAGTATTTT. Translating it yields CAWSVRQGAVGGTQYF.

The chain couples TRBV11-2 to TRBJ2-1, with 8 positions matching TRBD1. The germline V gene encodes CDR1 SGHAT and CDR2 FQNNGV. The ends lost 3 bases at V and 7 bases at J; junction bases unmatched: 8. There are 15 residues in the CDR3. For the CDR3, the DNA is TGTGCCAGCAGCTTGGGAACAGGGGGGAGGAATGAGCAGTTCTTC. This translates into CASSLGTGGRNEQFF.

This clonotype was counted at least ten times. The chain combines TRBV11-2 with TRBJ2-3; TRBD2 agrees at 7 bases. CDR3 length: 16 amino acids. J lost 3 bases, V lost 5 bases, and 11 bases had no gene match. Per the germline V gene, CDR1 is SGHAT and CDR2 is FQNNGV. The CDR3, as DNA: TGTGCCAGCAGCCCGAAAGCGGGACGGGAGACAGATACGCAGTATTTT. It specifies CASSPKAGRETDTQYF.

This clonotype has ten or more counts. This sequence joins TRBV20-1 and TRBJ2-2; TRBD2 is a possible D gene (7 bases). Trimming took off 7 bases at V and 5 bases at J, with 20 bases between the two ends. Germline CDR1 and CDR2: DFQATT and SNEGSKA (reference sequence). The CDR3 sequence is 15 residues long. CDR3: CSVERGGRRTGELFF. In DNA, the CDR3 is TGCAGTGTGGAGAGGGGGGGCCGGCGGACCGGGGAGCTGTTTTTT.

The gene calls are TRBV5-8 and TRBJ2-5, with a possible D match to TRBD2 (6 bases). CDR1 and CDR2 from the germline V gene are SGHTS and YDEGEE. The germline V and J ends were trimmed by 0 bases and 7 bases, with 16 bases remaining between them. This CDR3 contains 15 residues. This chain's CDR3 is CASSLDQGLRGTQYF. CDR3 bases: TGTGCCAGCAGCTTGGATCAGGGACTGAGAGGGACCCAGTACTTC.

This clonotype was seen ten or more times. The DNA of the CDR3 is TGTGCCAGCAGTTTAGGGGGATACTACGAGCAGTACTTC. This gives the protein CASSLGGYYEQYF. This chain links TRBV28 with TRBJ2-7; D could derive from TRBD1 or TRBD2 (5 bases each). The CDR3 has 13 amino acids. The V and J ends lost 2 bases and 3 bases respectively, with 8 bases between them. Germline assignment: CDR1 MDHEN and CDR2 SYDVKM.

The table lists this clonotype with a few counts. The chain recombines TRBV6-2 or TRBV6-3 with TRBJ1-2; D is uncertain. The CDR3 runs to 12 residues. Germline values: CDR1 MNHEY, CDR2 SVGEGT. V was pared by 7 bases and J by 3 bases, with 9 bases between. The CDR3 loop is CASMESYYGYTF. The CDR3 nucleotides are TGTGCCAGCATGGAGTCCTACTATGGCTACACCTTC.

There are a few counts of this clonotype. This chain links TRBV29-1 with TRBJ2-2; tentative D call: TRBD2 (5 bases). CDR3 length equals 13 residues. Germline values: CDR1 SQVTM, CDR2 ANQGSEA. The ends were cut back, 4 bases at V and 2 bases at J, with 8 bases in the middle. The CDR3 coding sequence is TGCAGCGTTGGGAGCGGTAACACCGGGGAGCTGTTTTTT. Translation gives CSVGSGNTGELFF.

This clonotype was counted many times. The chain has TRBV6-1 and TRBJ2-3; the match to TRBD2 covers 13 bases. There are 17 residues in the CDR3. CDR1 MNHNS and CDR2 SASEGT come from the germline V gene. J gave up 1 base and V 4 bases, and 5 bases lay outside the gene matches. The CDR3 region has the DNA TGTGCCAGCAGTGTACTAGCGGGAGGGCCAGGCACAGATACGCAGTATTTT. Translated, it gives CASSVLAGGPGTDTQYF.

The genes are TRBV19 and TRBJ1-4; the D gene is possibly TRBD1 (6 bases). CDR3 length: 13 amino acids. Trimming shortened V by 8 bases and J by 11 bases, and 18 bases separated the two germline ends. Germline V gene lookup returns CDR1 LNHDA and CDR2 SQIVND (reference sequence). The CDR3 DNA follows: TGTGCCAGTTCGGGGGCCCGGGAGTGGAAACTGTTTTTT. It is translated as CASSGAREWKLFF.

The chain carries TRBV7-9 and TRBJ2-4, with TRBD1 matching over 11 bases. The CDR3 covers 17 residues. CDR1 is SEHNR, CDR2 FQNEAQ, per germline (reference sequence). Trimming removed 4 bases from V and 1 base from J; junction bases left unmatched: 6. The CDR3: CASSSDRGLGAKNIQYF. The DNA for the CDR3 is TGTGCCAGCAGCTCGGACAGGGGGCTCGGGGCCAAAAACATTCAGTACTTC.

This clonotype was observed at least ten times. The chain recombines TRBV28 with TRBJ2-3; no clear D. The CDR3 is 17 residues long. Germline V gives CDR1 MDHEN, CDR2 SYDVKM. V lost 6 bases, J lost 2 bases, and 21 bases lay in between. The CDR3 DNA follows: TGTGCCAGCAGCTCCCCCATCAGGCCACCCGACACAGATACGCAGTATTTT. Its translation: CASSSPIRPPDTDTQYF.

This clonotype was seen a few times. The chain has TRBV6-1 and TRBJ1-2; D gene uncertain. The germline V gene encodes CDR1 MNHNS and CDR2 SASEGT. The CDR3 has 14 residues. V gave up 2 bases and J gave up 4 bases, with 11 bases separating them. The CDR3 loop is CASSESTASYGYTF. CDR3 bases: TGTGCCAGCAGTGAATCCACGGCGTCCTATGGCTACACCTTC.

The J gene is TRBJ2-3, the V gene TRBV6-1; maybe TRBD2 (5 bases). Trimming took off 11 bases at V and 1 base at J, with 13 bases between the two ends. This CDR3 has 13 residues. Germline V gene lookup returns CDR1 MNHNS and CDR2 SASEGT. CDR3 bases: TGTGCCGGAGTAGCGCAGGGCACAGATACGCAGTATTTT. Translation gives CAGVAQGTDTQYF.

This clonotype was seen many times. This chain uses TRBV6-1 with TRBJ1-1; 10 bases fit TRBD1. The CDR3 sequence is 14 residues long. J lost 5 bases, V lost 7 bases, and 7 bases had no gene match. CDR1 and CDR2 (germline): MNHNS, SASEGT. This CDR3 reads CASTKTGGNTEAFF. For the CDR3, the DNA is TGTGCCAGCACCAAGACAGGGGGCAATACTGAAGCTTTCTTT.

In its sample, this clonotype was seen a few times. The J gene is TRBJ1-2, the V gene TRBV12-3 or TRBV12-4, with D perhaps matching TRBD1 (5 bases). V was trimmed by 5 bases and J by 1 base, leaving 14 bases between them. This CDR3 has 15 residues. The DNA for the CDR3 is TGTGCCAGCAGTCCCCGGGACGGAGGTAACTATGGCTACACCTTC. Its translation is CASSPRDGGNYGYTF.

This clonotype was seen once. The chain couples TRBV5-5 to TRBJ1-1, with no clear D. V lost 3 bases and J 7 bases, leaving 16 bases between the germline ends. CDR1 is SGHKS and CDR2 is YYEKEE in the germline V gene (reference sequence). The length of the CDR3 is 14 residues. CDR3 sequence: CASSSEATRNEAFF. The CDR3 DNA follows: TGTGCCAGCAGCTCGGAGGCTACCCGGAATGAAGCTTTCTTT.

This clonotype appeared a few times. V is TRBV18 and J is TRBJ2-7; D is unresolved. From germline, CDR1 is KGHSH and CDR2 LQKENI. Trimming removed 4 bases at V and 4 bases at J, with 8 bases between. The CDR3 spans 12 residues. The CDR3 protein is CASSLVEYEQYF. The CDR3 DNA follows: TGTGCCAGCTCACTAGTAGAGTACGAGCAGTACTTC. Full variable domain (outside the CDR3, taken from reference TRBV18 and TRBJ2-7): NAGVMQNPRHLVRRRGQEARLRCSPMKGHSHVYWYRQLPEEGLKFMVYLQKENIIDESGMPKERFSAEFPKEGPSILRIQQVVRGDSAAYFCASSLVEYEQYFGPGTRLTVT.

The chain joins TRBV9 to TRBJ2-1; 7 positions agree with TRBD2. This CDR3 has 16 residues. V lost 2 bases to trimming and J lost 3 bases; unmatched junction nucleotides: 8. From germline, CDR1 is SGDLS and CDR2 YYNGEE. The DNA of the CDR3 is TGTGCCAGCAGCGTCACGACTAGCCCGATCTACAATGAGCAGTTCTTC. This codes for CASSVTTSPIYNEQFF. Full variable domain (outside the CDR3, taken from reference TRBV9 and TRBJ2-1): DSGVTQTPKHLITATGQRVTLRCSPRSGDLSVYWYQQSLDQGLQFLIQYYNGEERAKGNILERFSAQQFPDLHSELNLSSLELGDSALYFCASSVTTSPIYNEQFFGPGTRLTVL.

This clonotype appeared a few times. The J gene is TRBJ2-7, the V gene TRBV6-2 or TRBV6-3, with unresolved D. This CDR3 has 11 residues. V lost 5 bases and J lost 3, with 5 bases in between. Germline assignment: CDR1 MNHEY and CDR2 SVGEGT. The CDR3 region is CASSHFYEQYF. CDR3 coding DNA: TGTGCCAGCAGTCACTTCTACGAGCAGTACTTC.

CDR3 protein: CASGGRYQETQYF. The CDR3 DNA reads as TGTGCTAGTGGAGGCAGGTACCAAGAGACCCAGTACTTC. The chain couples TRBV12-5 to TRBJ2-5; unclear D gene. CDR1 is LGHNT and CDR2 is FRNRAP in the germline V gene. This CDR3 contains 13 residues. V was trimmed by 6 bases and J by 0 bases, leaving 8 bases between them.

On this clonotype itself: A much larger clone lies a single base off, so this may be a read error. This chain connects TRBV2 to TRBJ2-1, with 9 bases fitting TRBD2. This CDR3 contains 16 residues. J was trimmed by 0 bases and V by 7 bases; bases with no gene match: 7. The V gene's germline CDR1 is SNHLY and CDR2 FYNNEI. The CDR3 DNA sequence: TGTGCCAGCAATTGGGGTAGCGGGAGCTCCTACAATGAGCAGTTCTTC. Amino acids: CASNWGSGSSYNEQFF.

Details on this clonotype: A much larger clonotype is one base distant, so this may be a read error. The rearrangement links TRBV30 to TRBJ1-5; D not resolved. The CDR3 covers 17 residues. In germline, CDR1 is GTSNPN, CDR2 SVGIG (reference sequence). V was cut by 0 bases and J by 0 bases, with 15 bases left in between. This CDR3 reads CAWSVAKTRSSNQPQHF. The CDR3 coding sequence is TGTGCCTGGAGTGTAGCCAAGACAAGGAGTAGCAATCAGCCCCAGCATTTT.

Many counts were recorded for this clonotype. The chain combines TRBV7-9 with TRBJ2-1; 9 bases line up with TRBD2. The CDR3 is 14 residues long. Germline V gene lookup returns CDR1 SEHNR and CDR2 FQNEAQ (reference sequence). J lost 5 bases, V lost 5 bases, and 4 bases had no gene match. The CDR3 DNA is TGTGCCAGCAGCACGACTAGCGGTAACAATGAGCAGTTCTTC. Protein product: CASSTTSGNNEQFF.

This clonotype has a handful of counts. The V call is TRBV6-1, the J call TRBJ1-1; D gene unclear. The CDR3 totals 13 residues. With 7 bases removed from V and 1 base from J, the gap between germline ends came to 10 bases. Germline V gene lookup returns CDR1 MNHNS and CDR2 SASEGT. CDR3 loop: CASKSPENTEAFF. The CDR3 DNA follows: TGTGCCAGCAAAAGTCCAGAGAACACTGAAGCTTTCTTT.

In this sample, this clonotype turned up many times. The chain carries TRBV30 and TRBJ1-1; D not certain. The CDR3 extends over 13 amino acids. Trimming removed 5 bases at V and 1 base at J, with 11 bases between. Germline lookup yields CDR1 GTSNPN and CDR2 SVGIG (reference sequence). CDR3 bases: TGTGCCTGGCATTTTATCGGGAACACTGAAGCTTTCTTT. This codes for CAWHFIGNTEAFF.